These T cell receptor beta chains were read from a single sample in a study of metastatic and nonmetastatic thyroid tumors. MiXCR re-clonotyped the PCR reads for TCRdb. The sample has approximately 14,000 clones; 9.5% to 15% are singletons. The sequenced sample consisted of blood. The receptors shown here come from a female donor with papillary thyroid cancer or a benign thyroid nodule (not recorded which). Some clones in this sample may be carry-over from other donors' samples. Each CDR3 is given with its conserved first and last residue. Fields, in order: D gene, clone size, J gene, V gene, CDR3 DNA, CDR3 protein. The D gene is left open where the match is weak. Size tells how often a clone was seen (once, few, many) or the class of an expanded clone, and some rows leave it out.

>TRBD1|few|TRBJ1-2|TRBV6-1
TGTGCCAGCAGCGGAACAGGGGGCTATGGCTACACCTTC
CASSGTGGYGYTF
>-|-|TRBJ2-2|TRBV6-4
TGTGCCAGCAGTGCCCGGTTGATCGACACCGGGGAGCTGTTTTTT
CASSARLIDTGELFF
>-|many|TRBJ1-5|TRBV14
TGTGCCAGCAGTCGAGACAGAAGCAATCAGCCCCAGCATTTT
CASSRDRSNQPQHF
>TRBD1|-|TRBJ1-5|TRBV24-1
TGTGCCACCAGTGATTCGGGACAGTTTCAGCCCCAGCATTTT
CATSDSGQFQPQHF
>-|-|TRBJ2-3|TRBV19
TGTGCCACTCTGCCACGCGCAGGGGGGACCACATATACGCAGTATTTT
CATLPRAGGTTYTQYF
>TRBD1|many|TRBJ1-1|TRBV12-3/TRBV12-4
TGTGCCAGCAGTGACAGGGCTACATATTCCATGAACACTGAAGCTTTCTTT
CASSDRATYSMNTEAFF
>-|many|TRBJ1-5|TRBV24-1
TGTGCCACCAGTGAGGGAGGGTCCTATCAGCCCCAGCATTTT
CATSEGGSYQPQHF
>-|many|TRBJ2-5|TRBV5-1
TGCGCCAGCAGCTTTCAAGCGGGTCAAGAGACCCAGTACTTC
CASSFQAGQETQYF
>-|few|TRBJ1-5|TRBV15
TGTGCCACCAGCAGGGGGACGGGGCAGCCCCAGCATTTT
CATSRGTGQPQHF
>-|few|TRBJ2-5|TRBV28
TGTGCCAGCAGTCAGGGTCAAGAGACCCAGTACTTC
CASSQGQETQYF
>TRBD2|many|TRBJ2-1|TRBV4-2
TGTGCCAGCAGCCCCGATTTAGCGGGAAGCTCCTACAATGAGCAGTTCTTC
CASSPDLAGSSYNEQFF
>-|many|TRBJ1-1|TRBV20-1
TGCAGTGCTAGAGATCAACCTGGGAACACTGAAGCTTTCTTT
CSARDQPGNTEAFF
>TRBD1|many|TRBJ2-3|TRBV18
TGTGCCAGCTCACCCGACAGGGTCTCAGATACGCAGTATTTT
CASSPDRVSDTQYF
>-|many|TRBJ1-5|TRBV2
TGTGCCAGCAGTGACTCGGGGCTTGGAGGCAATCAGCCCCAGCATTTT
CASSDSGLGGNQPQHF
>-|-|TRBJ1-2|TRBV19
TGTGCCAGTAGTGGGTGGTATGGCTACACCTTC
CASSGWYGYTF
>-|medium-sized|TRBJ1-2|TRBV6-6
TGTGCCAGCAGTTACTCGGGAGATAGCTTTAACTATGGCTACACCTTC
CASSYSGDSFNYGYTF
>TRBD1|many|TRBJ2-7|TRBV9
TGTGCCAGCAGCCCCTCCGGGACAGGGGATGACGAGCAGTACTTC
CASSPSGTGDDEQYF
>TRBD1|many|TRBJ1-1|TRBV2
TGTGCCAGCAGTTGGACAGGGGGGGACACTGAAGCTTTCTTT
CASSWTGGDTEAFF
>-|many|TRBJ2-1|TRBV5-4
TGTGCCAGCAGCCTTGGGGAGTACAATGAGCAGTTCTTC
CASSLGEYNEQFF
>-|many|TRBJ1-6|TRBV6-6
TGTGCCAGCAGTTACGGTACGGGTACACCCCTCCACTTT
CASSYGTGTPLHF
>TRBD2|medium-sized|TRBJ2-1|TRBV7-2
TGTGCCAGCAGCTTATCGGCTAGCGGGGGGGGGAATGAGCAGTTCTTC
CASSLSASGGGNEQFF
>-|-|TRBJ1-1|TRBV3-1
TGTGCCAGCAGCCAAACACGCCACAGGGCCCTTATGAACACTGAAGCTTTCTTT
CASSQTRHRALMNTEAFF
>TRBD1|-|TRBJ2-7|TRBV28
TGTGCCAGCAGGTCCCTGACAGGGGGCGCGAACGAGCAGTACTTC
CASRSLTGGANEQYF
>TRBD1|many|TRBJ2-5|TRBV28
TGTGCCAGCAGGAGACAGGGTGAAGAGACCCAGTACTTC
CASRRQGEETQYF
>TRBD1|many|TRBJ2-7|TRBV18
TGTGCCAGCTCACCCCTTCTAATAAGAGACAGGGACTCCTACGAGCAGTACTTC
CASSPLLIRDRDSYEQYF
>TRBD2|medium-sized|TRBJ2-1|TRBV6-1
TGTGCCAGCAGCCGGTTAGCGGGAGCCTACAATGAGCAGTTCTTC
CASSRLAGAYNEQFF
>-|medium-sized|TRBJ1-6|TRBV6-1
TGTGCCAGCAGTGAACTTGGGGATTCACCCCTCCACTTT
CASSELGDSPLHF
>-|many|TRBJ1-5|TRBV30
TGTGCCTGGAGTGTACGGGGAATTCAGCCCCAGCATTTT
CAWSVRGIQPQHF